These 17 T cell receptor beta chains came from one sample sequenced in a study of radiation and T cells in renal cell carcinoma. Time point described: baseline pretreatment blood. Stated treatment: 15 Gy SBRT to primary tumor, nephrectomy 4 weeks later. Measured with immunoSEQ multiplex PCR; TCRdb has only the in-frame clones, and not every one. Of more than 140,000 clones listed, around four fifths are singletons. Material: blood, obtained from a patient whose treatment included radiotherapy and nephrectomy. The receptors shown here come from a woman between 50 and 59 years old with renal cell carcinoma.

The rearrangement uses TRBV9 and TRBJ2-1, with 7 bases lining up with TRBD1. This CDR3 is built from 15 residues. Germline V gene sequence: CDR1 SGDLS, CDR2 YYNGEE. V lost 0 bases and J lost 1; bases outside the gene matches: 1. CDR3 in DNA: TGTGCCAGCAGCGTAGGGGGACAGTCCTACAATGAGCAGTTCTTC. It encodes CASSVGGQSYNEQFF.

The gene calls are TRBV28 and TRBJ2-5; a weak D match, TRBD1 (5 bases). This CDR3 is built from 13 residues. V was cut by 6 bases and J by 4 bases, with 12 bases left in between. CDR1 MDHEN and CDR2 SYDVKM come from the germline V gene. Here the CDR3 DNA reads TGTGCCAGCAGAACTCAGGGCGGAGAGACCCAGTACTTC. Encoded protein: CASRTQGGETQYF. Filled out from reference TRBV28 and TRBJ2-5, the complete variable domain reads DVKVTQSSRYLVKRTGEKVFLECVQDMDHENMFWYRQDPGLGLRLIYFSYDVKMKEKGDIPEGYSVSREKKERFSLILESASTNQTSMYLCASRTQGGETQYFGPGTRLLVL.

The chain links TRBV9 to TRBJ2-3; TRBD2 agrees at 8 bases. Trimming cost V 0 bases and J 3 bases; bases outside gene matches: 12. The CDR3 has 18 amino acids. Per the germline V gene, CDR1 is SGDLS and CDR2 is YYNGEE. CDR3 bases: TGTGCCAGCAGCGTAGCCCCTGAAGCGGGAGCGGGGACAGATACGCAGTATTTT. Its translation is CASSVAPEAGAGTDTQYF. Based on the CDR3 plus reference TRBV9 and TRBJ2-3, the full variable domain is DSGVTQTPKHLITATGQRVTLRCSPRSGDLSVYWYQQSLDQGLQFLIQYYNGEERAKGNILERFSAQQFPDLHSELNLSSLELGDSALYFCASSVAPEAGAGTDTQYFGPGTRLTVL.

The chain has TRBV5-6 and TRBJ2-5, with TRBD1 identical over 10 bases. The length of the CDR3 is 14 residues. V was pared by 6 bases and J by 4 bases, with 6 bases of the junction left unmatched. The V gene's germline CDR1 is SGHDT and CDR2 YYEEEE. CDR3 protein: CASTPDRGPETQYF. The CDR3 nucleotides read TGTGCCAGCACCCCCGACAGGGGGCCAGAGACCCAGTACTTC.

Only a few counts were recorded for this clone. The chain employs TRBV5-1 and TRBJ1-4, with D tentatively TRBD1 (6 bases). Trimming removed 4 bases from V and 3 bases from J, with 10 bases in between. Per the germline V gene, CDR1 is SGHRS and CDR2 is YFSETQ. CDR3 length: 14 amino acids. CDR3 nucleotide sequence: TGCGCCAGCAGCAGGGGGTTAGCTAATGAAAAACTGTTTTTT. This codes for CASSRGLANEKLFF. Together with reference TRBV5-1 and TRBJ1-4, the CDR3 gives the full variable domain: KAGVTQTPRYLIKTRGQQVTLSCSPISGHRSVSWYQQTPGQGLQFLFEYFSETQRNKGNFPGRFSGRQFSNSRSEMNVSTLELGDSALYLCASSRGLANEKLFFGSGTQLSVL.

V gene TRBV11-2 combines with J gene TRBJ2-7; D not resolved. Germline CDR1 SGHAT, CDR2 FQNNGV. The CDR3 is made up of 11 amino acids. The ends were cut back, 5 bases at V and 7 bases at J, with 9 bases in the middle. CDR3 sequence reads: CASSRNGEQYF. The CDR3 nucleotides read TGTGCCAGCAGCAGAAACGGGGAGCAGTACTTC.

The chain couples TRBV6-1 to TRBJ2-5; D is unclear. This CDR3 comprises 15 residues. Germline-derived CDR1 and CDR2 are MNHNS and SASEGT. V was trimmed by 1 base and J by 0 bases, leaving 9 bases between them. The CDR3 DNA sequence: TGTGCCAGCAGTGAAGGGCCTCTGTACCAAGAGACCCAGTACTTC. Translating it yields CASSEGPLYQETQYF.

This chain joins TRBV5-8 and TRBJ1-4; no definite D call. Trimming took off 4 bases at V and 5 bases at J, with 15 bases between the two ends. The CDR3 consists of 15 residues. Per the germline V gene, CDR1 is SGHTS and CDR2 is YDEGEE. This chain's CDR3 is CASSRNIGLNEKLFF. The CDR3 nucleotides read TGTGCCAGCAGCCGTAACATAGGGCTAAATGAAAAACTGTTTTTT.

The chain is built from TRBV5-6 and TRBJ1-4; 10 bases agree with TRBD1. J was trimmed by 8 bases and V by 3 bases; bases with no gene match: 7. The CDR3 has 15 residues. The V gene's germline CDR1 is SGHDT and CDR2 YYEEEE. The CDR3 loop is CASSSAGTGVEKLFF. The CDR3 DNA reads TGTGCCAGCAGCTCTGCCGGGACAGGGGTGGAAAAACTGTTTTTT.

In this sample, this clone turned up a few times. The chain uses TRBV20-1 and TRBJ2-5; D not certain. Germline CDR1 reads DFQATT; CDR2 reads SNEGSKA (reference sequence). The CDR3 is made up of 11 amino acids. Trimming stripped 4 bases from V and 2 bases from J, with 5 bases between. Here the CDR3 reads CSATRQETQYF. The CDR3 DNA reads as TGCAGTGCTACCAGGCAAGAGACCCAGTACTTC.

The rearrangement uses TRBV5-1 and TRBJ1-1; 11 nucleotides match TRBD1. CDR3 length: 16 amino acids. The trim removed 4 bases at V and 4 bases at J, leaving 9 bases unmatched. Germline V gene lookup returns CDR1 SGHRS and CDR2 YFSETQ. The CDR3 sequence: CASSPDRGRGITEAFF. For the CDR3, the DNA is TGCGCCAGCAGCCCGGACAGGGGGCGCGGGATCACTGAAGCTTTCTTT.

The chain couples TRBV7-2 to TRBJ2-7; either TRBD1 or TRBD2 may supply D (5 bases each). This CDR3 region has 15 residues. Trimming removed 10 bases at V and 0 bases at J, with 19 bases between. CDR1 is SGHTA, CDR2 FQGNSA, per germline. The CDR3 DNA reads as TGTGCCACCGCCCTCGGGACGGCATACTCCTACGAGCAGTACTTC. Residues: CATALGTAYSYEQYF. The whole variable domain, remainder taken from reference TRBV7-2 and TRBJ2-7, is GAGVSQSPSNKVTEKGKDVELRCDPISGHTALYWYRQSLGQGLEFLIYFQGNSAPDKSGLPSDRFSAERTGGSVSTLTIQRTQQEDSAVYLCATALGTAYSYEQYFGPGTRLTVT.

The rearrangement uses TRBV19 and TRBJ2-1, with D tentatively TRBD2 (6 bases). Germline V gene data show CDR1 as LNHDA and CDR2 as SQIVND (reference sequence). The ends were cut back, 3 bases at V and 4 bases at J, with 13 bases in the middle. The CDR3 spans 15 residues. CDR3 amino acids: CASSILGGEYNEQFF. The DNA of the CDR3 is TGTGCCAGTAGTATTCTGGGGGGAGAGTACAATGAGCAGTTCTTC.

The chain combines TRBV29-1 with TRBJ2-7; 8 nucleotides agree with TRBD1. The CDR3 totals 13 residues. Trimming removed 7 bases from V and 3 bases from J; junction bases left unmatched: 8. CDR1 is SQVTM, CDR2 ANQGSEA, per germline. This CDR3 is CSAGGQDSYEQYF. The DNA for the CDR3 is TGCAGCGCCGGGGGACAGGACAGCTACGAGCAGTACTTC.

The V call is TRBV4-3, the J call TRBJ1-1, with D hard to call. The CDR3 is made up of 15 amino acids. The germline V and J ends were trimmed by 3 bases and 3 bases, with 14 bases remaining between them. In germline, CDR1 is LGHNA, CDR2 YSLEER. CDR3 nucleotide sequence: TGCGCCAGCAGCCAGGATCCGTGGGCGGACACTGAAGCTTTCTTT. It yields the protein CASSQDPWADTEAFF.

The chain employs TRBV5-5 and TRBJ2-3, with D possibly being TRBD1 (6 bases). Trimming took off 1 base at V and 1 base at J, with 13 bases between the two ends. The CDR3 is 16 amino acids. Per germline, CDR1 SGHKS and CDR2 YYEKEE (reference sequence). The CDR3 bases are TGTGCCAGCAGCTTGCCCCGAAGACAGGGCACAGATACGCAGTATTTT. This translates into CASSLPRRQGTDTQYF.

V gene TRBV7-2 combines with J gene TRBJ2-7, with a possible D match to TRBD1 (6 bases). The V and J ends lost 5 bases and 2 bases respectively, with 16 bases between them. The CDR3 is 15 residues long. Germline V gene sequence: CDR1 SGHTA, CDR2 FQGNSA. The CDR3 DNA sequence: TGTGCCAGCAGCCAGGGGCCCAGGCCCCCCTACGAGCAGTACTTC. Its translation is CASSQGPRPPYEQYF.